The entry below describes one T cell receptor (beta chain). Trimming pared 3 bases from V and 0 bases from J, leaving 15 bases between. The CDR3 runs 16 residues. Germline CDR1 and CDR2: LNHDA and SQIVND (reference sequence). The sample belongs to a study of blood T cell repertoires in COVID-19. The repertoire was sequenced with immunoSEQ multiplex PCR; TCRdb's copy has only in-frame clones and lacks some. This sample has under 350,000 clones, with around 90% found just once. Sequenced input: PBMCs or T cells enriched from blood (not recorded which). This chain links TRBV19 with TRBJ2-7, with D possibly matching TRBD1 (5 bases). The source of this sequence is a woman aged 40-49 years who had recovered from COVID-19. CDR3 sequence reads: CASSMKPQEYSYEQYF. CDR3 nucleotides: TGTGCCAGTAGTATGAAACCACAGGAATACTCCTACGAGCAGTACTTC.